This T cell receptor (beta chain) was recovered during a study of PD-1 blockade in classical Hodgkin lymphoma. Study in general: Every 2 weeks, patients had 3 mg/kg nivolumab intravenously. Findings and caveats of the study: Newly diagnosed patients had diversity similar to the baseline diversity of complete responders.

The V gene's germline CDR1 is SGHRS and CDR2 YFSETQ. The ends lost 5 bases at V and 1 base at J; junction bases unmatched: 7. This CDR3 has 15 amino acids. The table came from immunoSEQ multiplex PCR; TCRdb's copy has only in-frame clones and leaves some out. Among about 50,000 clones listed, about three quarters were seen once. Specified time point: cycle 4 day 1 (C4D1), after around six weeks of nivolumab. Following autologous stem cell transplantation, relapse occurred in every patient, and exposure to brentuximab vedotin varied. This clone was seen a few times. The target antigen is unknown. Sequencing was performed on peripheral blood mononuclear cells (PBMCs), taken before the fourth cycle of nivolumab. The genes are TRBV5-1 and TRBJ1-1; 8 bases are shared with TRBD1. This TCR was sampled from a human donor with classical Hodgkin lymphoma. CDR3 nucleotide sequence: TGCGCCAGCAGGGACAGGGTATCCGGGAACACTGAAGCTTTCTTT. Its protein product is CASRDRVSGNTEAFF.